Listed here are 10 T cell receptor beta chains from one sample, sequenced in a study of Graves' ophthalmopathy and Graves' hyperthyroidism. Beta-chain TCR CDR3 regions were amplified from RNA transcripts. First-round RT-PCR used HTBI primers; second-round multiplex PCR followed. TCRdb analysed the multiplex PCR reads with MiXCR anew, one entry per CDR3 protein. This sample yields around 1.1 million distinct CDR3 sequences, of which about 38% are seen a single time; over 8.5% belongs to the top ten. Sequenced sample: peripheral blood or thyroid tissue (not recorded which). These receptors came from an adult man with Graves' hyperthyroidism.

This clonotype was picked up a small number of times. The V and J genes are TRBV5-6 and TRBJ2-6; 8 bases line up with TRBD1. The CDR3 length is 18 residues. The V gene end was trimmed by 2 bases and the J gene end by 0 bases; junction bases not matched to a gene: 7. Germline V CDR1 and CDR2: SGHDT, YYEEEE. The CDR3 reads CASSFFGQGSSGANVLTF. The CDR3 region has the DNA TGTGCCAGCAGCTTTTTTGGACAGGGAAGCTCTGGGGCCAACGTCCTGACTTTC.

This clonotype was observed a handful of times. The chain carries TRBV7-8 and TRBJ2-7; tentatively, D is TRBD1 (6 bases). This CDR3 has 15 residues. V was trimmed by 2 bases and J by 4 bases, leaving 15 bases between them. From germline, CDR1 is SGHVS and CDR2 FQNEAQ. CDR3 protein: CASSLRGRPEYEQYF. For the CDR3, the DNA is TGTGCCAGCAGCTTAAGGGGGAGACCAGAGTACGAGCAGTACTTC. Using reference TRBV7-8 and TRBJ2-7 for the parts outside the CDR3, the full variable domain is GAGVSQSPRYKVAKRGQDVALRCDPISGHVSLFWYQQALGQGPEFLTYFQNEAQLDKSGLPSDRFFAERPEGSVSTLKIQRTQQEDSAVYLCASSLRGRPEYEQYFGPGTRLTVT.

This clonotype appeared a few times. V gene TRBV28 combines with J gene TRBJ1-2; TRBD1 is a possible D gene (5 bases). Deletions cut 8 bases from V and 5 bases from J, with 21 bases between. Germline CDR1 MDHEN, CDR2 SYDVKM. This CDR3 contains 15 residues. DNA for the CDR3: TGTGCCAGCCACAAAACGGGACGTCTCCTGTATGGCTACACCTTC. Translation gives CASHKTGRLLYGYTF.

This clonotype was detected ten times or more. The J gene is TRBJ2-5, the V gene TRBV5-6; D is undetermined. V was trimmed by 4 bases and J by 9 bases, leaving 16 bases between them. Germline assignment: CDR1 SGHDT and CDR2 YYEEEE. The CDR3 runs 13 residues. The CDR3 is CASSQKAAWAQYF. Written as DNA, the CDR3 is TGTGCCAGCAGCCAGAAGGCGGCGTGGGCCCAGTACTTC.

V usage is TRBV7-9 and J usage is TRBJ2-7, with 7 bases matching TRBD2. Trimming cost V 4 bases and J 4 bases; bases outside gene matches: 13. Germline CDR1 and CDR2: SEHNR and FQNEAQ (reference sequence). The CDR3 spans 16 residues. In DNA, the CDR3 is TGTGCCAGCAGCTCGGACCGGGACTGGGAGGGGTACGAGCAGTACTTC. Its translation: CASSSDRDWEGYEQYF.

This clonotype was found many times. The J gene is TRBJ1-4, the V gene TRBV7-2; D call uncertain. CDR1 and CDR2 (germline): SGHTA, FQGNSA. Deletions cut 6 bases from V and 0 bases from J, with 11 bases between. The CDR3 loop spans 15 amino acids. The CDR3 nucleotides are TGTGCCAGCAGTCTGCAGGTTGCAACTAATGAAAAACTGTTTTTT. As protein: CASSLQVATNEKLFF.

The chain uses TRBV5-1 and TRBJ2-3, with unresolved D. The CDR3 runs 15 residues. The V gene's germline CDR1 is SGHRS and CDR2 YFSETQ. V was shortened by 2 bases and J by 2 bases, with 12 bases between the two germline ends. The CDR3 protein is CASSFNLYSTDTQYF. In DNA form, the CDR3 reads TGCGCCAGCAGCTTTAACCTGTACTCCACAGATACGCAGTATTTT.

This clonotype occurred a few times. The chain carries TRBV4-3 and TRBJ1-1; a possible D gene is TRBD1 (6 bases). The CDR3 totals 16 residues. The germline V and J ends were trimmed by 0 bases and 7 bases, with 18 bases remaining between them. CDR1 and CDR2 (germline): LGHNA, YSLEER. The CDR3 DNA sequence: TGCGCCAGCAGCCAAGATAGAGGGGGGTGGCTCGGTGAAGCTTTCTTT. It codes for CASSQDRGGWLGEAFF.

This clonotype has a count of ten or more. This rearrangement joins TRBV20-1 to TRBJ1-5; D perhaps matches TRBD1 (5 bases). V shed 3 bases and J shed 3 bases, with 12 bases lying between them. CDR1 and CDR2 (germline): DFQATT, SNEGSKA (reference sequence). The CDR3 runs 14 residues. The CDR3: CSASAGADNQPQHF. The CDR3 nucleotides read TGCAGTGCTAGCGCCGGGGCAGACAATCAGCCCCAGCATTTT.

This clonotype showed up many times. The chain couples TRBV19 to TRBJ2-5; 10 bases agree with TRBD1. The CDR3 has 15 residues. V gave up 3 bases and J gave up 5 bases; unmatched junction bases: 6. Germline CDR1 and CDR2: LNHDA and SQIVND (reference sequence). The CDR3: CASSILGQGRETQYF. The CDR3 nucleotides are TGTGCCAGTAGTATCTTGGGACAGGGGCGGGAGACCCAGTACTTC.